A selection of T cell receptor delta chains follows, all from one sample in a study of gamma delta lymphoproliferative disorders and STAT genes. TCRdb made new clone calls on the multiplex PCR reads using CATT. Of over 1,000 delta-chain clones listed, 2.4% are singletons. The specimen was blood. The receptor source for this set is a human donor in good health. The CDR3 runs from the conserved cysteine through the conserved F or W.

>TRDJ1|TRDV2
CACDTVLPTGGYTDKLIF
>TRDJ1|TRDV2
CACDTYWGIRPNKLIF
>TRDJ1|TRDV1
CALGEPPFLQLPFWGYWTKYTDKLIF
>TRDJ1|TRDV2
CACDTRTGGYSPEGDKLIF
>TRDJ1|TRDV1
CALGGYSEGLSYWAYTDKLIF
>TRDJ1|TRDV1
CALVQYWVPGSKLIF
>TRDJ1|TRAV29/DV5
CAAFQRPSYFHWGAHTDKLIF
>TRDJ1|TRDV2
CACDKIPLGDRKPTDKLIF
>TRDJ1|TRDV2
CACPLLQMDTDKLIF
>TRDJ1|TRAV29/DV5
CAATSSYWGIYTDKLIF
>TRDJ1|TRDV2
CACDTGGHSKLIF
>TRDJ3|TRDV1
CALCGSWGDWDTRQMFF
>TRDJ1|TRDV1
CALGTRLLILGDRALIF
>TRDJ3|TRDV2
CACDGMGDTPTWDTRQMFF
>TRDJ1|TRDV2
CACVGAYWGILTWGDKLIF
>TRDJ1|TRDV1
CALGDLTVASFPTIGDKLIF
>TRDJ1|TRDV1
CALGELSYWGNKLIF
>TRDJ2|TRAV38-2/DV8
CAYTSGNTPLIF
>TRDJ1|TRDV2
CACDTAGPHTDKLIF
>TRDJ1|TRDV3
CAVRPSRDGWGSPITDKLIF
>TRDJ1|TRAV38-2/DV8
CSAYGTGGSETDKLIF
>TRDJ1|TRAV29/DV5
CSVLLCSLGTPTKLGGTPDKLIF
>TRDJ1|TRDV2
CACLSGDTDKLIF
>TRDJ1|TRDV1
CALGEIPLLLVGDRRGLNTDKLIF
>TRDJ1|TRDV2
CACDTLTGTDKLIF
>TRDJ1|TRDV3
CAFHSGYWGTHTDKLIF
>TRDJ1|TRDV1
CALGEVPYPYWGIRYTDKLIF
>TRDJ1|TRDV1
CALGLKWSGVCPVLGIEQVARELIF
>TRDJ1|TRAV38-2/DV8
CAYRSASFLLYWGILTYTDKLIF
>TRDJ1|TRDV2
CACDKIPLGDRKPTDKLIF